The 27 T cell receptor beta chains presented below share a single source sample, sequenced in a study of cytomegalovirus exposure and HLA in healthy donors. The PCR used 60 Vbeta and 13 Jbeta primers. Profiling relied on immunoSEQ multiplex PCR, and the TCRdb table lists in-frame clones only, not all of them. The sample holds approximately 170,000 clones, approximately 77% seen once. The sample comprised PBMCs. The origin of the receptors is a male donor in good health and CMV-seropositive.

V gene TRBV2 combines with J gene TRBJ2-7, with a tentative D call TRBD2 (6 bases). V was trimmed by 6 bases and J by 6 bases, leaving 15 bases between them. The CDR3 runs 13 residues. In germline, CDR1 is SNHLY, CDR2 FYNNEI. The CDR3 DNA reads TGTGCCAGCAGAGGGACTCTCTGGGGCGAGCAGTACTTC. The encoded protein is CASRGTLWGEQYF.

This rearrangement joins TRBV5-1 to TRBJ2-7; 7 bases are a match to TRBD1. The CDR3 contains 15 residues. Losses at the gene ends were 0 bases for V and 3 bases for J; bases not matched to a gene: 6. CDR1 is SGHRS, CDR2 YFSETQ, per germline. CDR3 region: CASSLGSGQYYEQYF. DNA of the CDR3: TGCGCCAGCAGCTTGGGATCGGGACAGTACTACGAGCAGTACTTC.

This clone has only a few counts. The junction does not match germline at one end; this may be a read error. This chain connects TRBV2 to TRBJ2-7; 8 nucleotides line up with TRBD2. In germline, CDR1 is SNHLY, CDR2 FYNNEI. This CDR3 is 13 amino acids long. The chain's CDR3 is CASSEWRGASRDF. The CDR3 nucleotides read TGTGCCAGCAGTGAATGGCGGGGGGCCTCCCGGGACTTC.

Only one count was recorded for this clone. The CDR3 loop reads CASSEARRESNEKLFF. In DNA form, the CDR3 reads TGTGCCAGCAGTGAAGCGAGGAGGGAGTCCAATGAAAAACTGTTTTTT. The V and J genes are TRBV2 and TRBJ1-4; D ambiguous. V lost 0 bases, J lost 5 bases, and 13 bases lay in between. There are 16 residues in the CDR3. Germline-derived CDR1 and CDR2 are SNHLY and FYNNEI.

V gene TRBV11-2 combines with J gene TRBJ1-5; D is unclear. The CDR3 has 13 residues. Per germline, CDR1 SGHAT and CDR2 FQNNGV. V was trimmed by 5 bases and J by 7 bases, leaving 12 bases between them. The CDR3, as DNA: TGTGCCAGCAGCCGCCACCCCGAGCAGCCCCAGCATTTT. Translation: CASSRHPEQPQHF.

The rearrangement uses TRBV10-2 and TRBJ1-1; D may be TRBD1 (5 bases). Trimming removed 7 bases at V and 3 bases at J, with 18 bases between. The CDR3 covers 15 residues. Per the germline V gene, CDR1 is WSHSY and CDR2 is SAAADI. The CDR3 loop reads CASTSQQGRYTEAFF. CDR3 DNA: TGCGCCAGCACGTCCCAGCAGGGTCGATACACTGAAGCTTTCTTT.

On this clone: Additional DNA sequences in this sample encode the identical CDR3. The chain recombines TRBV9 with TRBJ2-7, with 7 bases aligning to TRBD2. Germline V CDR1 and CDR2: SGDLS, YYNGEE. The CDR3 runs 14 residues. V lost 0 bases, J lost 0 bases, and 0 bases stayed unmatched. The CDR3 loop is CASSVGGSSYEQYF. The CDR3 DNA sequence: TGTGCCAGCAGCGTAGGCGGGAGCTCCTACGAGCAGTACTTC.

The chain recombines TRBV27 with TRBJ2-7, with D uncertain. This CDR3 is 11 amino acids long. V was clipped by 5 bases and J by 3 bases, with 5 bases between them. CDR1 is MNHEY and CDR2 is SMNVEV in the germline V gene (reference sequence). The CDR3 reads CASSNYYEQYF. DNA for the CDR3: TGTGCCAGCAGTAATTACTACGAGCAGTACTTC.

This clone was recorded a few times. V gene TRBV6-1 combines with J gene TRBJ1-2, with D maybe TRBD1 (5 bases). The CDR3 loop spans 14 amino acids. The germline V gene encodes CDR1 MNHNS and CDR2 SASEGT. Trimming took off 2 bases at V and 5 bases at J, with 12 bases between the two ends. The DNA for the CDR3 is TGTGCCAGCAGTGAACGGTGGGGGGAGTATGGCTACACCTTC. This codes for CASSERWGEYGYTF.

The chain joins TRBV7-2 to TRBJ2-1; TRBD1 matches 8 bases. This CDR3 contains 16 residues. Germline CDR1 is SGHTA and CDR2 is FQGNSA. The V segment lost 11 bases and the J segment 3 bases; nucleotides outside the gene matches: 15. Here the CDR3 reads CASVSGPTGGYNEQFF. DNA for the CDR3: TGTGCCTCAGTTTCCGGCCCAACAGGGGGCTACAATGAGCAGTTCTTC.

This clone was counted once. The V and J genes are TRBV10-1 and TRBJ2-5, with 8 bases matching TRBD1. The CDR3 contains 12 residues. Germline lookup yields CDR1 WNHNN and CDR2 SYGVQD (reference sequence). V gave up 3 bases and J gave up 11 bases; unmatched junction bases: 5. The CDR3 loop is CASSEGTGEQYF. CDR3 nucleotide sequence: TGCGCCAGCAGTGAAGGGACAGGCGAACAGTACTTC.

The V call is TRBV2, the J call TRBJ2-5; unclear D gene. The CDR3 loop spans 11 amino acids. From germline, CDR1 is SNHLY and CDR2 FYNNEI. V shed 3 bases and J shed 4 bases, with 3 bases lying between them. The CDR3 bases are TGTGCCAGCAGTGACGGAGAGACCCAGTACTTC. It yields the protein CASSDGETQYF.

V usage is TRBV28 and J usage is TRBJ1-6; TRBD1 aligns across 8 bases. The V gene's germline CDR1 is MDHEN and CDR2 SYDVKM. The CDR3 has 14 residues. J was trimmed by 9 bases and V by 3 bases; bases with no gene match: 4. CDR3 region: CASSFDRGGSPLHF. DNA for the CDR3: TGTGCCAGCAGTTTCGACAGGGGTGGTTCACCCCTCCACTTT.

A few counts support this clone. The rearrangement uses TRBV21-1 and TRBJ1-1. TRBV21-1 is a recognized pseudogene. The CDR3 is 14 residues long. CDR3 DNA: TGTGCCAGCAGCAAAGCGCGAATAGCCTTTAGCGCTTTCTTT. Amino acids: CASSKARIAFSAFF.

In its sample, this clone was seen a few times. The chain is built from TRBV9 and TRBJ1-3; TRBD1 might be the D (6 bases). CDR1 and CDR2 from the germline V gene are SGDLS and YYNGEE. The CDR3 loop spans 14 amino acids. V lost 2 bases and J 0 bases, leaving 6 bases between the germline ends. CDR3 sequence (DNA): TGTGCCAGCAGCGTGGGGGCCTCTGGAAACACCATATATTTT. Residues: CASSVGASGNTIYF.

V gene TRBV7-2 combines with J gene TRBJ1-2; possible D gene TRBD1, 5 bases. Between the trimmed V and J ends, which lost 5 bases and 4 bases, there was a span of 11 bases. Germline V gene lookup returns CDR1 SGHTA and CDR2 FQGNSA. This CDR3 comprises 13 residues. CDR3 DNA sequence: TGTGCCAGCAGCCTGGACACCCCCTATGGCTACACCTTC. Its protein is CASSLDTPYGYTF.

This CDR3 reads CASSPAGTSAADTQYF. CDR3 bases: TGTGCCAGTAGTCCCGCCGGGACTAGCGCGGCAGATACGCAGTATTTT. The rearrangement joins TRBV19 to TRBJ2-3; 10 bases line up with TRBD2. Germline V gene data show CDR1 as LNHDA and CDR2 as SQIVND (reference sequence). The CDR3 loop spans 16 amino acids. J gave up 4 bases and V 5 bases, and 9 bases lay outside the gene matches.

This chain joins TRBV9 and TRBJ2-3, with 10 bases lining up with TRBD2. This CDR3 region has 16 residues. J gave up 5 bases and V 4 bases, and 10 bases lay outside the gene matches. The germline CDR1 and CDR2 sequences are SGDLS and YYNGEE. The CDR3 protein is CASSRAGGPVGDTQYF. The CDR3 region has the DNA TGTGCCAGCAGCCGAGCGGGGGGGCCCGTAGGAGATACGCAGTATTTT.

The chain carries TRBV5-6 and TRBJ1-1; 7 positions match TRBD1. This CDR3 comprises 14 residues. Germline V gene lookup returns CDR1 SGHDT and CDR2 YYEEEE. Germline trimming cut 4 bases from V and 0 bases from J; bases unmatched to any gene: 3. In DNA form, the CDR3 reads TGTGCCAGCAGCCAGGGACAGTTGAACACTGAAGCTTTCTTT. As protein: CASSQGQLNTEAFF.

This sequence joins TRBV7-6 and TRBJ2-1; D call uncertain. This CDR3 has 16 amino acids. With 2 bases removed from V and 0 bases from J, the gap between germline ends came to 11 bases. Germline CDR1 SGHVS, CDR2 FNYEAQ. The CDR3 DNA sequence: TGTGCCAGCAGCTTATCTGCGAGAGCCTCCTACAATGAGCAGTTCTTC. It codes for CASSLSARASYNEQFF.

The chain is built from TRBV18 and TRBJ1-1, with 10 positions matching TRBD1. From germline, CDR1 is KGHSH and CDR2 LQKENI. This CDR3 has 15 residues. Unmatched junction bases numbered 6, after V lost 5 bases and J lost 3 bases. This chain's CDR3 is CASSLATGGHTEAFF. The CDR3 nucleotides read TGTGCCAGCTCATTAGCGACAGGGGGCCACACTGAAGCTTTCTTT.

The chain has TRBV11-2 and TRBJ1-1; D is uncertain. The V gene's germline CDR1 is SGHAT and CDR2 FQNNGV. The CDR3 is 12 amino acids. The V gene lost 5 bases and the J gene lost 5 bases, with 9 bases spanning the gap. The CDR3 sequence is CASSLERTEAFF. CDR3 coding DNA: TGTGCCAGCAGCCTTGAGAGAACTGAAGCTTTCTTT. The full variable domain, in which reference TRBV11-2 and TRBJ1-1 provide the parts outside the CDR3, is EAGVAQSPRYKIIEKRQSVAFWCNPISGHATLYWYQQILGQGPKLLIQFQNNGVVDDSQLPKDRFSAERLKGVDSTLKIQPAKLEDSAVYLCASSLERTEAFFGQGTRLTVV.

This chain uses TRBV9 with TRBJ2-5; 7 positions match TRBD1. The germline V gene has CDR1 SGDLS and CDR2 YYNGEE. The CDR3 has 16 residues. With 0 bases clipped from V and 5 bases from J, the junction kept 10 bases outside the gene matches. CDR3 sequence reads: CASSVGDNRGTETQYF. The CDR3, as DNA: TGTGCCAGCAGCGTAGGGGATAACAGGGGAACGGAGACCCAGTACTTC.

The table lists this clone with a few counts. The CDR3 protein is CAWSLTGFAEAFF. The DNA for the CDR3 is TGTGCCTGGAGTTTGACAGGGTTTGCTGAAGCTTTCTTT. This rearrangement joins TRBV30 to TRBJ1-1; TRBD1 aligns across 7 bases. The CDR3 has 13 amino acids. Germline trimming cut 2 bases from V and 6 bases from J; bases unmatched to any gene: 6. The germline gives CDR1 GTSNPN, CDR2 SVGIG (reference sequence).

This CDR3 is CSARESLGYTF. CDR3 DNA: TGCAGTGCTAGAGAGTCGTTGGGCTACACCTTC. The rearrangement uses TRBV20-1 and TRBJ1-2, with D hard to call. The CDR3 has 11 residues. Trimming removed 0 bases at V and 8 bases at J, with 7 bases between. CDR1 is DFQATT and CDR2 is SNEGSKA in the germline V gene (reference sequence).

The rearrangement uses TRBV2 and TRBJ2-5; D is uncertain. Trimming removed 2 bases at V and 9 bases at J, with 4 bases between. CDR1 and CDR2 (germline): SNHLY, FYNNEI. The CDR3 is made up of 10 amino acids. The CDR3 DNA reads as TGTGCCAGCAGTGAACGAGCCCAGTACTTC. This encodes CASSERAQYF. The variable domain in full, completed from reference TRBV2 and TRBJ2-5, reads EPEVTQTPSHQVTQMGQEVILRCVPISNHLYFYWYRQILGQKVEFLVSFYNNEISEKSEIFDDQFSVERPDGSNFTLKIRSTKLEDSAMYFCASSERAQYFGPGTRLLVL.

The V and J genes are TRBV4-1 and TRBJ1-5, with 12 positions matching TRBD1. V shed 5 bases, J shed 5 bases, and the junction held 4 bases outside the gene matches. The CDR3 spans 15 residues. Germline CDR1 and CDR2: MGHRA and YSYEKL. CDR3 coding DNA: TGCGCCAGCAGCTCGGGACAGGGGGCCTATCAGCCCCAGCATTTT. Amino acids: CASSSGQGAYQPQHF.